This paragraph covers one T cell receptor (beta chain) sequence. This specimen comes from a study of technical replicates of blood from a handful of donors. Here immunoSEQ multiplex PCR was the method, and the copy in TCRdb shows in-frame clones only, minus some. The sample holds 50,000 to 70,000 clones, roughly 91% seen once. The clonotype originates from a human donor in good health. Some clones in this sample may be carry-over from other donors' samples. Sequencing was carried out using PBMCs.

The CDR3 is CASSPSRDRGREQYF. The CDR3, as DNA: TGTGCCAGCTCACCATCCCGGGACAGGGGGCGCGAGCAGTACTTC. The chain employs TRBV18 and TRBJ2-7; the match to TRBD1 covers 12 bases. The CDR3 has 15 amino acids. The V gene's germline CDR1 is KGHSH and CDR2 LQKENI. Trimming at V came to 2 bases and at J to 6 bases, leaving 5 bases not matched to a gene.